This TCR beta chain was recovered during a study of T-cell memory formation after mild COVID-19. Overall study results and limits: Day 15 to 85 contracting clones showed balanced CD4/CD8; day 15 to 37 expanders favored CD4+. Still unconfirmed is whether the second-wave clones peaking on day 37 recognized SARS-CoV-2.

J lost 4 bases, V lost 4 bases, and 11 bases had no gene match. CDR1 LGHNA and CDR2 YNFKEQ come from the germline V gene. This CDR3 comprises 16 residues. 5'RACE with constant-segment primers built TCRalpha and TCRbeta cDNA libraries with UMIs. TCRdb re-called the 5' RACE reads with MiXCR, one entry per CDR3 protein. Here the sample spans about 340,000 distinct CDR3 sequences, 10% to 15% being singletons. A few counts support this clonotype. No antigen is known for it. The receptor's source is a man younger than 35 who had mild COVID-19 (a few samples of this study predate the infection). Cell type and time point are not known. This chain joins TRBV4-2 and TRBJ2-3; 7 nucleotides match TRBD1. The sequencing sample was made of PBMCs or a T cell subset sorted from them (not recorded which). The CDR3 DNA reads TGTGCCAGCAGCCGGGAGCGGAGGCAGGGGGCAGATACGCAGTATTTT. It codes for CASSRERRQGADTQYF.